The sample holds a few counts of the clone carrying this T cell receptor beta chain. Its antigen is not identified. It was with 60 Vbeta and 13 Jbeta primers that the PCR ran. Methods used by the authors: Per a later analysis, the number of unique TCR beta chains was some 82 million, of which roughly 10 million were shared. Repertoires were generated with immunoSEQ multiplex PCR, while TCRdb's copy carries only in-frame clones and drops some. V and J calls and clone size are copied from that table; D and trimming were computed from the DNA. The sample records approximately 210,000 clones, around 79% being singletons. This record belongs to a study of cytomegalovirus exposure and HLA in healthy donors. Across the whole study: There were 85 million or so unique TCRs (from HLA-typed donors) in an early data release.

Trimming removed 1 base at V and 2 bases at J, with 23 bases between. This CDR3 spans 19 amino acids. Germline V CDR1 and CDR2: SGHNT, YENEEA. Study conclusions and caveats: In a later analysis, a genetic analysis reported fewer productive-TCR N-insertions in an Asian-associated ancestry cluster than the cohort average. Excluded: some indistinguishable V segments such as TRBV6-2 and TRBV6-3.

This TCR was recovered from a girl aged 10 to 17 in good health and CMV-seropositive. This chain links TRBV11-3 with TRBJ2-5; the D gene is possibly TRBD2 (7 bases). Specimen: PBMCs. CDR3 sequence (DNA): TGTGCCAGCAGCTTAGGTGTGGCGGGGGCCCGGCCGGGGCAAGAGACCCAGTACTTC. Encoded protein: CASSLGVAGARPGQETQYF.